This is a list of T cell receptor beta chains from one sample in a study of blood T cell repertoires in COVID-19. Data came from immunoSEQ multiplex PCR; TCRdb stores just in-frame clones and leaves some out. The data hold more than 65,000 clones, with more than 65% observed a single time. What was sequenced was peripheral blood. The receptors originated from a woman between 45 and 65 years old with acute or convalescent COVID-19. CDR3s include the opening cysteine and the closing phenylalanine or tryptophan. Each record gives: D gene, clone size, J gene, V gene, CDR3 DNA, CDR3 protein. The D gene is left open where the match is weak. Some rows have no size entry. The others give once, few or many, or a class for an expanded clone.

D gene: .; clone size: .; J gene: TRBJ1-6; V gene: TRBV19; CDR3 DNA: TGTGCCAGTAGTGCCCAAGCAGGGCTGGGATCACCCCTCCACTTT; CDR3 protein: CASSAQAGLGSPLHF
D gene: TRBD1; clone size: .; J gene: TRBJ2-7; V gene: TRBV29-1; CDR3 DNA: TGCAGCACACGGCGGGACAGGGAATCCTCCGAGCAGTACTTC; CDR3 protein: CSTRRDRESSEQYF
D gene: TRBD1; clone size: many; J gene: TRBJ1-6; V gene: TRBV7-7; CDR3 DNA: TGTGCCAGCTCCAGGGGGGCGGGCGATTCACCCCTCCACTTT; CDR3 protein: CASSRGAGDSPLHF
D gene: TRBD2; clone size: .; J gene: TRBJ2-1; V gene: TRBV6-4; CDR3 DNA: TGTGCCAGCAGTGACTCGACTAGCGGGGGTTATGAGCAGTTCTTC; CDR3 protein: CASSDSTSGGYEQFF
D gene: .; clone size: .; J gene: TRBJ2-2; V gene: TRBV18; CDR3 DNA: TGTGCCAGCTCAGAACAAGGGGACACCGGGGAGCTGTTTTTT; CDR3 protein: CASSEQGDTGELFF
D gene: TRBD1; clone size: .; J gene: TRBJ1-4; V gene: TRBV2; CDR3 DNA: TGTGCCAGCAGCCGGACAGGGGCTGAAAAACTGTTTTTT; CDR3 protein: CASSRTGAEKLFF
D gene: TRBD1; clone size: .; J gene: TRBJ1-2; V gene: TRBV4-3; CDR3 DNA: TGCGCCAGCAGCCAGAACCGGGACAGCTATGGCTACACCTTC; CDR3 protein: CASSQNRDSYGYTF
D gene: .; clone size: .; J gene: TRBJ2-2; V gene: TRBV7-9; CDR3 DNA: TGTGCCAGCAGCCTAGCCAGGGAGCTGTTTTTT; CDR3 protein: CASSLARELFF
D gene: TRBD1; clone size: .; J gene: TRBJ1-2; V gene: TRBV7-2; CDR3 DNA: TGTGCCAGCAGTCCTGATCCGGGACAGACCTATGGCTACACCTTC; CDR3 protein: CASSPDPGQTYGYTF
D gene: .; clone size: .; J gene: TRBJ1-3; V gene: TRBV10-3; CDR3 DNA: TGTGCCACCAAAAAGCTACAGGAGTTATCTGGAAACACCATATATTTT; CDR3 protein: CATKKLQELSGNTIYF
D gene: .; clone size: .; J gene: TRBJ1-1; V gene: TRBV12-5; CDR3 DNA: TGTGCTAGTGGTCTCGGACTCACTGAAGCTTTCTTT; CDR3 protein: CASGLGLTEAFF
D gene: TRBD2; clone size: .; J gene: TRBJ2-3; V gene: TRBV6-5; CDR3 DNA: TGTGCCAGCAGTTACGTAGGACTAGCGGAAGATACGCAGTATTTT; CDR3 protein: CASSYVGLAEDTQYF
D gene: TRBD2; clone size: once; J gene: TRBJ2-7; V gene: TRBV6-2/TRBV6-3; CDR3 DNA: TGTGCCAGCAGTCGGACTAGCGGGGGGCCATACGAGCAGTACTTC; CDR3 protein: CASSRTSGGPYEQYF
D gene: .; clone size: .; J gene: TRBJ1-5; V gene: TRBV7-8; CDR3 DNA: TGTGCCAGCAGCTTAGGTGGAGGGCTAATAGGCAATCAGCCCCAGCATTTT; CDR3 protein: CASSLGGGLIGNQPQHF
D gene: .; clone size: once; J gene: TRBJ2-1; V gene: TRBV5-4; CDR3 DNA: TGTGCCAGCAGCTTGGACCGCGGGCCAACCTACAATGAGCAGTTCTTC; CDR3 protein: CASSLDRGPTYNEQFF
D gene: .; clone size: few; J gene: TRBJ2-3; V gene: TRBV6-1; CDR3 DNA: TGTGCCAGCGGCCGTTCGGGTCAGAGCACAGATACGCAGTATTTT; CDR3 protein: CASGRSGQSTDTQYF
D gene: TRBD1; clone size: .; J gene: TRBJ1-6; V gene: TRBV7-9; CDR3 DNA: TGTGCCAGCAGCCCCGGACAGGGAAATTCACCCCTCCACTTT; CDR3 protein: CASSPGQGNSPLHF
D gene: TRBD2; clone size: few; J gene: TRBJ2-7; V gene: TRBV28; CDR3 DNA: TGTGCCAGCAGCCGGACTAGCGGGAGACCCTACGAGCAGTACTTC; CDR3 protein: CASSRTSGRPYEQYF
D gene: .; clone size: .; J gene: TRBJ1-3; V gene: TRBV18; CDR3 DNA: TGTGCCAGCTCACCTACCGGGACATCTGGAAACACCATATATTTT; CDR3 protein: CASSPTGTSGNTIYF
D gene: .; clone size: few; J gene: TRBJ2-3; V gene: TRBV6-5; CDR3 DNA: TGTGCCAGTTCGGGGGTATCCGATACGCAGTATTTT; CDR3 protein: CASSGVSDTQYF
D gene: .; clone size: .; J gene: TRBJ1-4; V gene: TRBV27; CDR3 DNA: TGTGCCAGCAGTTACACCGAATCTGAAAAACTGTTTTTT; CDR3 protein: CASSYTESEKLFF
D gene: .; clone size: few; J gene: TRBJ2-2; V gene: TRBV9; CDR3 DNA: TGTGCCAGCAGCGTAGGGGGGGACCCGAACACCGGGGAGCTGTTTTTT; CDR3 protein: CASSVGGDPNTGELFF
D gene: TRBD2; clone size: .; J gene: TRBJ2-1; V gene: TRBV10-3; CDR3 DNA: TGTGCCATCGGTTTGGTAGCGGGGGGTTCACAATATGAGCAGTTCTTC; CDR3 protein: CAIGLVAGGSQYEQFF
D gene: .; clone size: .; J gene: TRBJ1-1; V gene: TRBV27; CDR3 DNA: TGTGCCAGCAGTCTCAGGGGCGGGAACACTGAAGCTTTCTTT; CDR3 protein: CASSLRGGNTEAFF
D gene: .; clone size: .; J gene: TRBJ2-1; V gene: TRBV30; CDR3 DNA: TGTGCCTGGGATTACGAGGACAGTCCTGGGAATGAGCAGTTCTTC; CDR3 protein: CAWDYEDSPGNEQFF
D gene: .; clone size: .; J gene: TRBJ2-3; V gene: TRBV4-2; CDR3 DNA: TGTGCCAGCAGCCAAGATTTGCCTACCCCCACAGATACGCAGTATTTT; CDR3 protein: CASSQDLPTPTDTQYF
D gene: .; clone size: .; J gene: TRBJ1-3; V gene: TRBV6-5; CDR3 DNA: TGTGCCTGCGCGACTCGAGGGTCTGGAAACACCATATATTTT; CDR3 protein: CACATRGSGNTIYF
D gene: TRBD1; clone size: once; J gene: TRBJ1-1; V gene: TRBV10-3; CDR3 DNA: TGTGCCATAGGGACAGGGGACAGTGAAGCTTTCTTT; CDR3 protein: CAIGTGDSEAFF
D gene: .; clone size: .; J gene: TRBJ2-7; V gene: TRBV19; CDR3 DNA: TGTGCCAGTAGTGAGTGGGGAGTATCTCTCGGAGAGCAGTACTTC; CDR3 protein: CASSEWGVSLGEQYF
D gene: TRBD1; clone size: .; J gene: TRBJ2-1; V gene: TRBV7-2; CDR3 DNA: TGTGCCAGCAGCACCGGGACAGGGAACTACAATGAGCAGTTCTTC; CDR3 protein: CASSTGTGNYNEQFF
D gene: .; clone size: .; J gene: TRBJ2-7; V gene: TRBV4-1; CDR3 DNA: TGCGCCAGCAGCCAGCCCACAGCCTACGAGCAGTACTTC; CDR3 protein: CASSQPTAYEQYF